The 29 T cell receptor beta chains listed next were all sequenced from one sample in a study of cytomegalovirus exposure and HLA in healthy donors. Assay used: immunoSEQ multiplex PCR; TCRdb lists only in-frame clones, some missing. The table lists 150,000 to 200,000 clones, 80% to 90% of them singletons. The sequencing input was PBMCs. Source of these receptors: a woman younger than 45 in good health and CMV-seronegative.

This clone came up once. The chain employs TRBV11-2 and TRBJ1-2; D possibly corresponds to TRBD1 (5 bases). Between the trimmed V and J ends, which lost 5 bases and 3 bases, there was a span of 19 bases. The CDR3 loop spans 16 amino acids. Per germline, CDR1 SGHAT and CDR2 FQNNGV. The CDR3 sequence: CASSLGGGFSDYGYTF. CDR3 DNA sequence: TGTGCCAGCAGCCTCGGCGGGGGTTTTTCTGACTATGGCTACACCTTC.

V usage is TRBV19 and J usage is TRBJ2-2, with 8 positions matching TRBD2. Per the germline V gene, CDR1 is LNHDA and CDR2 is SQIVND (reference sequence). After removal of 3 bases from V and 7 bases from J, the junction contained 7 bases not matched to a gene. This CDR3 spans 15 amino acids. The CDR3 sequence: CASSIGGRSSGELFF. As DNA, the CDR3 is TGTGCCAGTAGTATTGGCGGGAGGTCTAGCGGGGAGCTGTTTTTT. Looking up the rest from reference TRBV19 and TRBJ2-2 gives the full variable domain: DGGITQSPKYLFRKEGQNVTLSCEQNLNHDAMYWYRQDPGQGLRLIYYSQIVNDFQKGDIAEGYSVSREKKESFPLTVTSAQKNPTAFYLCASSIGGRSSGELFFGEGSRLTVL.

This clone has only a few counts. The genes are TRBV2 and TRBJ1-2; D gene ambiguous. Trimming took 2 bases from V and 3 from J, leaving 7 bases between them. The CDR3 runs 13 residues. Germline CDR1 and CDR2: SNHLY and FYNNEI. The CDR3 is CASSETAYYGYTF. The CDR3 DNA is TGTGCCAGCAGTGAAACAGCCTACTATGGCTACACCTTC.

The chain joins TRBV4-1 to TRBJ1-5; 8 bases match TRBD1. Losses at the gene ends were 1 base for V and 6 bases for J; bases not matched to a gene: 8. Germline V gene data show CDR1 as MGHRA and CDR2 as YSYEKL. This CDR3 has 16 residues. CDR3 amino acids: CASSQVRGRRGQPQHF. CDR3 coding DNA: TGCGCCAGCAGCCAAGTCAGGGGGCGCCGGGGTCAGCCCCAGCATTTT.

This chain uses TRBV25-1 with TRBJ1-4; D possibly corresponds to TRBD1 (5 bases). This CDR3 is built from 15 residues. Trimming removed 1 base at V and 7 bases at J, with 13 bases between. The germline V gene encodes CDR1 MGHDK and CDR2 SYGVNS. The CDR3 DNA reads TGTGCCAGCAGTGAATGGGCCGGGGGGAGTGAAAAACTGTTTTTT. This codes for CASSEWAGGSEKLFF. The full variable domain, in which reference TRBV25-1 and TRBJ1-4 provide the parts outside the CDR3, is EADIYQTPRYLVIGTGKKITLECSQTMGHDKMYWYQQDPGMELHLIHYSYGVNSTEKGDLSSESTVSRIRTEHFPLTLESARPSHTSQYLCASSEWAGGSEKLFFGSGTQLSVL.

The CDR3 spells CASSPRTSGSYEQYF. Here the CDR3 DNA reads TGTGCCAGCAGCCCGAGGACTAGCGGCTCCTACGAGCAGTACTTC. The V call is TRBV9, the J call TRBJ2-7, with 10 bases matching TRBD2. The CDR3 is made up of 15 amino acids. Germline V lookup: CDR1 SGDLS, CDR2 YYNGEE. V dropped 4 bases and J dropped 0; count of bases not matched to a gene: 4. Using reference TRBV9 and TRBJ2-7 for the parts outside the CDR3, the full variable domain is DSGVTQTPKHLITATGQRVTLRCSPRSGDLSVYWYQQSLDQGLQFLIQYYNGEERAKGNILERFSAQQFPDLHSELNLSSLELGDSALYFCASSPRTSGSYEQYFGPGTRLTVT.

This clone appeared once. The chain carries TRBV7-8 and TRBJ2-7; no clear D. V was shortened by 1 base and J by 5 bases, with 12 bases between the two germline ends. Germline V gives CDR1 SGHVS, CDR2 FQNEAQ. The CDR3 spans 14 residues. CDR3 in amino acids: CASSLDPTRNEQYF. Written as DNA, the CDR3 is TGTGCCAGCAGCTTAGATCCTACCAGGAACGAGCAGTACTTC.

This chain joins TRBV19 and TRBJ2-2, with TRBD1 matching 7 bases. Germline V lookup: CDR1 LNHDA, CDR2 SQIVND (reference sequence). The CDR3 length is 15 residues. V was pared by 5 bases and J by 8 bases, with 11 bases of the junction left unmatched. CDR3 coding DNA: TGTGCCAGTAGTTCGCTCGGGACAGTGACTGGGGAGCTGTTTTTT. It codes for CASSSLGTVTGELFF.

In DNA, the CDR3 is TGCGCCAGCAGCCAAGATACCGGACTCGGGACTAGCGGGTCTGCCGAGCAGTACTTC. Residues: CASSQDTGLGTSGSAEQYF. The chain has TRBV4-1 and TRBJ2-7; TRBD2 matches at 12 bases. The CDR3 has 19 residues. Germline V gene data show CDR1 as MGHRA and CDR2 as YSYEKL. V lost 0 bases to trimming and J lost 6 bases; unmatched junction nucleotides: 15.

This chain connects TRBV5-1 to TRBJ2-3; 7 nucleotides line up with TRBD1. This CDR3 has 14 residues. The ends lost 4 bases at V and 6 bases at J; junction bases unmatched: 8. Germline CDR1 and CDR2: SGHRS and YFSETQ. CDR3 in amino acids: CASSRGTALDTQYF. The CDR3 region has the DNA TGCGCCAGCAGCCGAGGGACAGCGTTGGATACGCAGTATTTT.

The gene calls are TRBV6-1 and TRBJ2-1; weak D call: TRBD2 (6 bases). CDR1 MNHNS and CDR2 SASEGT come from the germline V gene. There are 14 residues in the CDR3. V lost 8 bases to trimming and J lost 4 bases, with 15 bases between them. The CDR3 coding sequence is TGTGCCAGCGGCCGGGACTCTATATACAATGAGCAGTTCTTC. It yields the protein CASGRDSIYNEQFF.

Written as DNA, the CDR3 is TGCGCCAGCAGCTTAGCAGATAGGAGCTATGGCTACACCTTC. Translation gives CASSLADRSYGYTF. This sequence joins TRBV5-1 and TRBJ1-2; D is uncertain. From germline, CDR1 is SGHRS and CDR2 YFSETQ. The CDR3 has 14 amino acids. Trimming took 2 bases from V and 4 from J, leaving 12 bases between them.

This rearrangement joins TRBV27 to TRBJ2-3; no firm D call. The CDR3 is 13 residues long. Trimming shortened V by 3 bases and J by 6 bases, and 10 bases separated the two germline ends. Germline CDR1 MNHEY, CDR2 SMNVEV (reference sequence). CDR3 region: CASSFSPYDTQYF. The CDR3 region has the DNA TGTGCCAGCAGTTTCTCCCCGTATGATACGCAGTATTTT.

The CDR3 loop reads CASSWTGSGVGTEAFF. Written as DNA, the CDR3 is TGCGCCAGCAGCTGGACAGGGTCAGGAGTCGGGACTGAAGCTTTCTTT. The V gene is TRBV5-1, the J gene TRBJ1-1; TRBD1 matches 8 bases. Trimming at V came to 3 bases and at J to 5 bases, leaving 12 bases not matched to a gene. Looked up from germline, CDR1 is SGHRS and CDR2 is YFSETQ. This CDR3 contains 16 residues.

This clone turned up a few times. V gene TRBV19 combines with J gene TRBJ1-2; 8 nucleotides align to TRBD1. CDR3 length equals 15 residues. Germline loops: CDR1 LNHDA, CDR2 SQIVND (reference sequence). The J segment lost 3 bases and the V segment lost 7 bases, leaving 10 bases of the junction unmatched. CDR3 region: CASKDREIPYYGYTF. CDR3 coding DNA: TGTGCCAGTAAGGACAGGGAGATCCCATACTATGGCTACACCTTC.

This clone showed up just once. This chain joins TRBV9 and TRBJ2-5; 12 bases map to TRBD2. The CDR3 runs 14 residues. The germline V gene encodes CDR1 SGDLS and CDR2 YYNGEE. Trimming removed 4 bases from V and 10 bases from J; junction bases left unmatched: 8. Here the CDR3 reads CASSRTSGASGQYF. The CDR3 DNA sequence: TGTGCCAGCAGCCGGACTAGCGGGGCCTCTGGCCAGTACTTC.

The chain is built from TRBV28 and TRBJ1-5; 9 bases are shared with TRBD1. The CDR3 covers 14 residues. Germline CDR1 MDHEN, CDR2 SYDVKM. The J segment lost 6 bases and the V segment lost 5 bases, leaving 5 bases of the junction unmatched. CDR3: CASSKDRGSQPQHF. The CDR3 nucleotides are TGTGCCAGCAGTAAGGACAGGGGAAGTCAGCCCCAGCATTTT.

The V and J genes are TRBV28 and TRBJ2-3, with TRBD2 identical over 7 bases. Germline V gene sequence: CDR1 MDHEN, CDR2 SYDVKM. CDR3 length: 19 amino acids. V shed 4 bases and J 1 base; nucleotides not matched to a gene: 17. CDR3 nucleotide sequence: TGTGCCAGCAGTTCCCCCCCGGGGGGACGCCGGGGGGGCACAGATACGCAGTATTTT. Translation gives CASSSPPGGRRGGTDTQYF.

The rearrangement links TRBV6-5 to TRBJ1-2, with 9 bases fitting TRBD1. The CDR3 sequence is 14 residues long. V trimming: 6 bases; J trimming: 2 bases; junction bases outside the gene matches: 4. Germline assignment: CDR1 MNHEY and CDR2 SVGAGI. The chain's CDR3 is CASRPGQGNYGYTF. The CDR3 region has the DNA TGTGCCAGCAGGCCGGGACAGGGAAACTATGGCTACACCTTC.

J is TRBJ1-1 and V is TRBV14; D ambiguous. Looked up from germline, CDR1 is SGHDN and CDR2 is FVKESK. This CDR3 is 13 amino acids long. V lost 0 bases and J lost 8, with 10 bases in between. CDR3 sequence reads: CASSQDRRIEAFF. The CDR3 nucleotides read TGTGCCAGCAGCCAAGACCGCAGAATAGAAGCTTTCTTT. Complete variable domain (other parts from reference TRBV14 and TRBJ1-1): EAGVTQFPSHSVIEKGQTVTLRCDPISGHDNLYWYRRVMGKEIKFLLHFVKESKQDESGMPNNRFLAERTGGTYSTLKVQPAELEDSGVYFCASSQDRRIEAFFGQGTRLTVV.

This sequence joins TRBV5-1 and TRBJ1-3; weak D call: TRBD1 (6 bases). CDR1 and CDR2 (germline): SGHRS, YFSETQ. The CDR3 has 16 residues. V lost 2 bases to trimming and J lost 4 bases, with 16 bases between them. The CDR3 coding sequence is TGCGCCAGCAGCTTTTATCGGGGGGCCCGAGGAAACACCATATATTTT. It yields the protein CASSFYRGARGNTIYF.

V is TRBV5-1 and J is TRBJ1-1; D call uncertain. This CDR3 is built from 13 residues. Trimming stripped 4 bases from V and 0 bases from J, with 7 bases between. The germline V gene encodes CDR1 SGHRS and CDR2 YFSETQ. The CDR3 nucleotides are TGCGCCAGCAGCCTAACCTTGAACACTGAAGCTTTCTTT. It is translated as CASSLTLNTEAFF.

This rearrangement joins TRBV2 to TRBJ2-2, with 9 bases matching TRBD1. J was trimmed by 3 bases and V by 10 bases; bases with no gene match: 3. The CDR3 consists of 13 residues. Germline-derived CDR1 and CDR2 are SNHLY and FYNNEI. The chain's CDR3 is CAIRDRDTGELFF. The CDR3 DNA reads TGTGCCATCCGGGACAGGGACACCGGGGAGCTGTTTTTT.

This chain uses TRBV5-1 with TRBJ1-3; no reliable D call. The CDR3 has 16 residues. V lost 4 bases to trimming and J lost 2 bases, with 16 bases between them. Germline V gene sequence: CDR1 SGHRS, CDR2 YFSETQ. CDR3 in DNA: TGCGCCAGCAGCCCCGAGCGAGGGCCCCCTGGAAACACCATATATTTT. Translating gives CASSPERGPPGNTIYF. The full variable domain, rest sourced from reference TRBV5-1 and TRBJ1-3, is KAGVTQTPRYLIKTRGQQVTLSCSPISGHRSVSWYQQTPGQGLQFLFEYFSETQRNKGNFPGRFSGRQFSNSRSEMNVSTLELGDSALYLCASSPERGPPGNTIYFGEGSWLTVV.

V usage is TRBV5-4 and J usage is TRBJ1-2; TRBD1 matches at 8 bases. Germline V CDR1 and CDR2: SGHNT, YYREEE (reference sequence). V dropped 4 bases and J dropped 2; count of bases not matched to a gene: 7. This CDR3 comprises 15 residues. CDR3 protein: CASSKSQGANYGYTF. In DNA, the CDR3 is TGTGCCAGCAGCAAATCCCAGGGGGCGAACTATGGCTACACCTTC.

The rearrangement links TRBV7-9 to TRBJ1-5; D might be TRBD1 (6 bases). The V end was cut by 4 bases, the J end by 4 bases, with 17 bases between. The CDR3 runs to 16 residues. The germline CDR1 and CDR2 sequences are SEHNR and FQNEAQ (reference sequence). CDR3 sequence: CASSSIQGFGNQPQHF. The CDR3 DNA reads TGTGCCAGCAGCTCTATCCAGGGGTTCGGAAATCAGCCCCAGCATTTT.

CDR3 sequence (DNA): TGTGCCAGCAGCGTAGGAATTGGACGGGGGGATCAAGAGACCCAGTACTTC. It codes for CASSVGIGRGDQETQYF. This rearrangement joins TRBV9 to TRBJ2-5; the match to TRBD2 covers 7 bases. From germline, CDR1 is SGDLS and CDR2 YYNGEE. The CDR3 is 17 residues long. J lost 2 bases, V lost 0 bases, and 10 bases had no gene match.

This clone was seen a single time. The gene calls are TRBV6-5 and TRBJ2-3; 9 positions agree with TRBD2. The V gene's germline CDR1 is MNHEY and CDR2 SVGAGI. The ends lost 2 bases at V and 6 bases at J; junction bases unmatched: 9. CDR3 size: 16 residues. CDR3 bases: TGTGCCAGCAGTTACAGGGCGGGGGGGCGAAGGGATACGCAGTATTTT. Amino acid sequence: CASSYRAGGRRDTQYF.

Regarding this clone: The same CDR3 arises from other DNA sequences in this sample as well. V gene TRBV6-1 combines with J gene TRBJ1-5; the match to TRBD1 covers 7 bases. CDR3 length equals 15 residues. Germline V gives CDR1 MNHNS, CDR2 SASEGT. Germline trimming cut 5 bases from V and 0 bases from J; bases unmatched to any gene: 4. This chain's CDR3 is CASSPGTDSNQPQHF. The CDR3 region has the DNA TGTGCCAGCAGTCCCGGGACAGATAGCAATCAGCCCCAGCATTTT.